This TCR beta chain was observed in a study of regulatory T cells in long-lasting Graves disease. iRepertoire HTBI primers and Arm-PCR of CDR3 regions built TCR beta libraries. In TCRdb, the multiplex PCR reads were re-called with MiXCR into one record per CDR3 protein. The data contain more than 650,000 distinct CDR3 sequences, about 30% of them seen just once; the ten biggest clones take up around 42%. The CDR3 runs 15 residues. The V end was cut by 0 bases, the J end by 5 bases, with 14 bases between. CDR1 and CDR2 (germline): SGDLS, YYNGEE. This clonotype was recorded a few times. Time point meaning: persistent/refractory GD, antithyroid drugs over 5 years with positive TRAb. There was RNA extracted from PBMCs, and the TCR library was made from it.

The material sequenced was peripheral blood mononuclear cells (PBMCs), taken when the disease was refractory, from a patient treated with antithyroid drugs. The origin of this receptor is a female donor with Graves disease. V and J are TRBV9 and TRBJ2-5, with D perhaps TRBD1 or TRBD2 (5 bases each). The CDR3 region is CASSVDWDLLETQYF. CDR3 in DNA: TGTGCCAGCAGCGTAGATTGGGACCTTTTGGAGACCCAGTACTTC.